These 6 T cell receptor beta chains originate from one sample sequenced in a study of blood T cell repertoires in COVID-19. Assay used: immunoSEQ multiplex PCR; TCRdb lists only in-frame clones, some missing. Of about 440,000 clones in the sample, about 91% were seen once. Sequenced material: peripheral blood. The source is a woman aged 45-60 years with COVID-19, enrolled during active disease.

J is TRBJ2-3 and V is TRBV6-2 or TRBV6-3; TRBD2 matches 12 bases. The V gene end was trimmed by 5 bases and the J gene end by 6 bases; junction bases not matched to a gene: 15. Germline assignment: CDR1 MNHEY and CDR2 SVGEGT. This CDR3 has 18 residues. For the CDR3, the DNA is TGTGCCAGCAGTCATCGGACTAGCGGGACCCGACCTCGGGATACGCAGTATTTT. As protein: CASSHRTSGTRPRDTQYF.

The chain recombines TRBV7-2 with TRBJ2-1; 13 bases are a match to TRBD2. The CDR3 sequence is 15 residues long. Germline values: CDR1 SGHTA, CDR2 FQGNSA. The J segment lost 9 bases and the V segment lost 4 bases, leaving 6 bases of the junction unmatched. In nucleotides, the CDR3 is TGTGCCAGCAGCTCGGGAAGGACTAGCGGGGGTGAGCAGTTCTTC. Residues: CASSSGRTSGGEQFF.

V and J are TRBV11-3 and TRBJ2-2; D possibly corresponds to TRBD2 (5 bases). Germline CDR1 reads SGHNT; CDR2 reads YENEEA. This CDR3 contains 14 residues. Deletions cut 4 bases from V and 8 bases from J, with 14 bases between. DNA of the CDR3: TGTGCCAGCAGCTCAAGACCCGGGGTAGGGGAGCTGTTTTTT. This codes for CASSSRPGVGELFF.

The rearrangement uses TRBV21-1 and TRBJ1-3. TRBV21-1 is designated a pseudogene. This CDR3 is 17 amino acids long. CDR3 nucleotide sequence: TGTGCCAGCAGCAAAAGTCTACGGGGGAGCTCTGGAAACACCATATATTTT. Translated: CASSKSLRGSSGNTIYF.

The rearrangement joins TRBV12-3 or TRBV12-4 to TRBJ2-5, with D possibly TRBD1 on 5 matching bases. The V end was cut by 8 bases, the J end by 5 bases, with 15 bases between. The CDR3 loop spans 13 amino acids. The CDR3 spells CASAHQGFETQYF. CDR3 nucleotide sequence: TGTGCCAGCGCTCATCAGGGTTTTGAGACCCAGTACTTC.

The CDR3 is CASSFFFSSGSNQPQHF. CDR3 nucleotides: TGTGCCAGCAGCTTTTTTTTCTCGTCCGGTAGCAATCAGCCCCAGCATTTT. This chain uses TRBV5-5 with TRBJ1-5; D call uncertain. This CDR3 contains 17 residues. Germline V gene data show CDR1 as SGHKS and CDR2 as YYEKEE (reference sequence). V was shortened by 2 bases and J by 0 bases, with 15 bases between the two germline ends.